This T cell receptor beta chain was retrieved from a study of T cell clonality in common variable immunodeficiency. This clone came up many times. The CDR3 extends 3 residues past the end of the read, so its final part is completed from the germline J gene. Caucasian heritage predominated among both patients and controls. Profiling relied on immunoSEQ multiplex PCR, and the TCRdb table lists in-frame clones only, not all of them. The sample holds fewer than 70,000 clones, and no clone turns up only once. Germline trimming cut 10 bases from V and 3 bases from J; bases unmatched to any gene: 7. There are 14 residues in the CDR3. The germline CDR1 and CDR2 sequences are ENHRY and SYGVKD.

This receptor was identified in a person aged 18 to 75 in good health. The chain links TRBV10-3 to TRBJ1-5; 9 bases line up with TRBD1. The sample was peripheral blood mononuclear cells. CDR3 bases read: TGTGCCACCACGGGACAGGGTCCCAATCAGCCC. Protein: CATTGQGPNQP. The whole CDR3 reads CATTGQGPNQPQHF.